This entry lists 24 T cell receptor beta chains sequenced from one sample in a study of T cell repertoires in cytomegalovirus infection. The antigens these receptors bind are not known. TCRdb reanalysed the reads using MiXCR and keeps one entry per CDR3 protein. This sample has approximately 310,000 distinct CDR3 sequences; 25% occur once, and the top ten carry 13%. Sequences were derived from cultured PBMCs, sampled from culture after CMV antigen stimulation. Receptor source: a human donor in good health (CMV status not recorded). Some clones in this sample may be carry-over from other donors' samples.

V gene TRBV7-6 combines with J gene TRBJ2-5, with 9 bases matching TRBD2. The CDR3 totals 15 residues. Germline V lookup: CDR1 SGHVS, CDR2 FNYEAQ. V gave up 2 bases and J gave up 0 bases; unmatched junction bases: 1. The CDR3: CASSLLAGYQETQYF. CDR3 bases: TGTGCCAGCAGCTTACTAGCGGGGTACCAAGAGACCCAGTACTTC.

This CDR3 reads CASSGAVTGRTGELFF. CDR3 DNA sequence: TGCGCCAGCAGCGGCGCGGTGACAGGGAGGACCGGGGAGCTGTTTTTT. The V gene is TRBV4-1, the J gene TRBJ2-2, with D tentatively TRBD1 (7 bases). This CDR3 region has 16 residues. Germline CDR1 MGHRA, CDR2 YSYEKL. Trimming pared 5 bases from V and 5 bases from J, leaving 18 bases between.

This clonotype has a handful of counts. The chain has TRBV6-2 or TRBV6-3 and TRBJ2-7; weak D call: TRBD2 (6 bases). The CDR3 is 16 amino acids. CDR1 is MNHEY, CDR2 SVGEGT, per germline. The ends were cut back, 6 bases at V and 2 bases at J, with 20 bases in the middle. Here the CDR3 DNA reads TGTGCCAGCAGCCCCCTCCCCGGGAGTATTACCTACGAGCAGTACGTC. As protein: CASSPLPGSITYEQYV.

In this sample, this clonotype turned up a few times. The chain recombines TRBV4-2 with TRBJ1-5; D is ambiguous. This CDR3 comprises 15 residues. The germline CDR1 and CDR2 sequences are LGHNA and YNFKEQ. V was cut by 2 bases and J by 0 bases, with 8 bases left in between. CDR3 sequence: CASSQSQYSNQPQHF. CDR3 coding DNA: TGTGCCAGCAGCCAAAGTCAATATAGCAATCAGCCCCAGCATTTT.

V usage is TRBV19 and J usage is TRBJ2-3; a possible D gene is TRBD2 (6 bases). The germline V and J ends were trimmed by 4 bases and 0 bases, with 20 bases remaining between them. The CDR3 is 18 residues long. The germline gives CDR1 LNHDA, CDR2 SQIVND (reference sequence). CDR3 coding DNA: TGTGCCAGTAGTACGCGGGATAAATACGACCTTAGCACAGATACGCAGTATTTT. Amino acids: CASSTRDKYDLSTDTQYF.

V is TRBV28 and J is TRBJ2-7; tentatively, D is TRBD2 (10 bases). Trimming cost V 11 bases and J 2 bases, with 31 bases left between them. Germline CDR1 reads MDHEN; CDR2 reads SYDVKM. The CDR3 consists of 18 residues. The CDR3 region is CAAFWDRETSGKPYEQYF. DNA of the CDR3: TGTGCCGCCTTCTGGGACAGGGAAACTAGCGGGAAGCCCTACGAGCAGTACTTC.

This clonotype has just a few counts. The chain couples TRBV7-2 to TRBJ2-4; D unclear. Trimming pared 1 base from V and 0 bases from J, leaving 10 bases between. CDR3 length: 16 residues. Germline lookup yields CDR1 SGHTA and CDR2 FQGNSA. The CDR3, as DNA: TGTGCCAGCAGCTTAGATCCCGGGCTAGCCAAAAACATTCAGTACTTC. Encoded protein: CASSLDPGLAKNIQYF.

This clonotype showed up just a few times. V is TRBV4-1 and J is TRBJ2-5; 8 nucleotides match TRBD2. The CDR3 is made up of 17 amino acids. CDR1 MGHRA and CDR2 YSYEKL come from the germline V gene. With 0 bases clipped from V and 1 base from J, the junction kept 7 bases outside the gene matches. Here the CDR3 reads CASSQDRSSGSQETQYF. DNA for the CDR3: TGCGCCAGCAGCCAAGATCGGTCGAGCGGGAGCCAAGAGACCCAGTACTTC.

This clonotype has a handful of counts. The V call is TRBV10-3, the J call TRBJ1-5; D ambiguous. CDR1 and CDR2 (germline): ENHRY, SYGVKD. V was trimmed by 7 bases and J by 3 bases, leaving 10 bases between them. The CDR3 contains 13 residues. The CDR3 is CAIKGGINQPQHF. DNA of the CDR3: TGTGCCATCAAAGGAGGGATCAATCAGCCCCAGCATTTT.

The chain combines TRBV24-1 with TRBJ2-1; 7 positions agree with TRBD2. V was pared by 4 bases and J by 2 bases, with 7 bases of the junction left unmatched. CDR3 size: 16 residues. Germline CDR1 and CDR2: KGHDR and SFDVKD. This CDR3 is CATSDPSGDTYNEQFF. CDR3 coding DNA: TGTGCCACCAGTGACCCCAGCGGGGATACCTACAATGAGCAGTTCTTC.

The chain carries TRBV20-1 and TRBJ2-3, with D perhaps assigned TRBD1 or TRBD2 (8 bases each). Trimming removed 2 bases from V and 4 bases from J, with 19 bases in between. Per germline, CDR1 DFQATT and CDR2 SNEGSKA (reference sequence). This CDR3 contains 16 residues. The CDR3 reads CSARQTSARGPDTQYF. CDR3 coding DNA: TGCAGTGCTAGACAGACTAGCGCCAGGGGGCCAGATACGCAGTATTTT.

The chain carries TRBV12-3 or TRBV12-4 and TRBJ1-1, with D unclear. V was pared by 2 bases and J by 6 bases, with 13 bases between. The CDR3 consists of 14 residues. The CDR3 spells CASSLSLVNPEAFF. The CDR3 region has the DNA TGTGCCAGCAGTTTATCTCTGGTTAATCCTGAAGCTTTCTTT.

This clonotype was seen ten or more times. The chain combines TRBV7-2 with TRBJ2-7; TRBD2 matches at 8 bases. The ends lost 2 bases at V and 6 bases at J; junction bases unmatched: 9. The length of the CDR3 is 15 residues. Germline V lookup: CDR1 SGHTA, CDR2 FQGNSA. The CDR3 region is CASSLMGAGAGEQYV. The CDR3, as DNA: TGTGCCAGCAGCTTAATGGGAGCGGGAGCGGGCGAGCAGTACGTC.

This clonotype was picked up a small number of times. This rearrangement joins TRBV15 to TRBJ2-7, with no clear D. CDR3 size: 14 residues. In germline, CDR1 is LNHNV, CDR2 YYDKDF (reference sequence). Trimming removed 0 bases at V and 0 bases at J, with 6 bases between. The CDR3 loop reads CATSRDGSSYEQYV. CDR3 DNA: TGTGCCACCAGCAGAGACGGTAGCTCCTACGAGCAGTACGTC.

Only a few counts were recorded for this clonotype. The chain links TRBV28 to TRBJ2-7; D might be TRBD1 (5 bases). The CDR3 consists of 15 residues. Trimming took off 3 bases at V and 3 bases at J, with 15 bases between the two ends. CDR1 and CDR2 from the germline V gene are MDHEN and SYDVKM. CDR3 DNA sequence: TGTGCCAGCAGTTTCCCGGCCGGACAAAACTACGAGCAGTACTTC. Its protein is CASSFPAGQNYEQYF.

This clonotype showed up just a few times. The CDR3 region has the DNA TGTGCCAGCAGGCGGGACAGGGGGAGTTCTGGCTACACCTTC. It translates to CASRRDRGSSGYTF. The chain employs TRBV6-5 and TRBJ1-2, with 11 bases matching TRBD1. The CDR3 contains 14 residues. Germline CDR1 is MNHEY and CDR2 is SVGAGI. V lost 6 bases and J lost 7; bases outside the gene matches: 7.

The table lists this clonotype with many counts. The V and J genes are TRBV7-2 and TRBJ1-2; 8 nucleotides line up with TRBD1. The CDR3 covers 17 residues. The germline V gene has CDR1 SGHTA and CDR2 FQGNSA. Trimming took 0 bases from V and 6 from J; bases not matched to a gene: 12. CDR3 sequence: CASSLALNPTGENGYTF. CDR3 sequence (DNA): TGTGCCAGCAGCTTAGCCCTAAATCCGACAGGGGAAAATGGCTACACCTTC.

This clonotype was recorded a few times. CDR3 in amino acids: CASSIKARGNTEAFF. CDR3 DNA sequence: TGTGCCAGTAGTATAAAAGCCAGGGGGAACACTGAAGCTTTCTTT. The genes are TRBV19 and TRBJ1-1, with D possibly TRBD1 on 6 matching bases. Per germline, CDR1 LNHDA and CDR2 SQIVND (reference sequence). The CDR3 loop spans 15 amino acids. The V end lost 2 bases, the J end lost 1 base, and 11 bases lay between the germline ends.

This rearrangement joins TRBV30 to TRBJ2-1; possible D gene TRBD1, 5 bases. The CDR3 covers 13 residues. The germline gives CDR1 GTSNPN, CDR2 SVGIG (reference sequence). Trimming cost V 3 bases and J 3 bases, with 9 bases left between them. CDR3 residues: CAWSQGYYNEQFF. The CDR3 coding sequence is TGTGCCTGGAGCCAGGGTTACTACAATGAGCAGTTCTTC.

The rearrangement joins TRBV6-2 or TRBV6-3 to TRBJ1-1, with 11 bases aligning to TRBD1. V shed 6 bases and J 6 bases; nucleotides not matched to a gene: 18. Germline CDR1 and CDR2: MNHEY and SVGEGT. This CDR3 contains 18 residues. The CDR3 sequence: CASRYTHPGQGASAEAFF. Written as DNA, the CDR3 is TGTGCCAGCAGATACACTCACCCAGGACAGGGGGCGTCGGCTGAAGCTTTCTTT.

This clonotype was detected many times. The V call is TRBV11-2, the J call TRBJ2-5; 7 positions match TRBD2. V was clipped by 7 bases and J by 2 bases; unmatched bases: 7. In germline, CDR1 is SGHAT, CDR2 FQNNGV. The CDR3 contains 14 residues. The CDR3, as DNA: TGTGCCAGCACCCCGGGACTACCACAAGAGACCCAGTACTTC. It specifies CASTPGLPQETQYF.

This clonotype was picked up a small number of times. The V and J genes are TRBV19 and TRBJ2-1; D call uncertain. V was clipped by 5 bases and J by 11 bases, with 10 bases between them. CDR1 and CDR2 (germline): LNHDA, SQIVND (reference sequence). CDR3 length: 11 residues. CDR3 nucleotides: TGTGCCAGTAGTTTCCAGGCCCAGCAGTTCTTC. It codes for CASSFQAQQFF.

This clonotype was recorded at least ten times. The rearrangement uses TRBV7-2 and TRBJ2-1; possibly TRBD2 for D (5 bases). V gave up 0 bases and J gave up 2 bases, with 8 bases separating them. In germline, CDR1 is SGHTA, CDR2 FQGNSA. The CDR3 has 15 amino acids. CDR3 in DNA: TGTGCCAGCAGCTTAGCCCCACTAGCCTACAATGAGCAGTTCTTC. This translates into CASSLAPLAYNEQFF.

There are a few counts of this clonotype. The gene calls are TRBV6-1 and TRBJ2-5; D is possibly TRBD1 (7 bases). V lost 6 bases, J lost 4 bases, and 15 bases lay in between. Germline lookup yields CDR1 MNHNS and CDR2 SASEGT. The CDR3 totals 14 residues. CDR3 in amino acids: CASSFQGGVETQYF. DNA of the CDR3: TGTGCCAGCAGCTTTCAGGGGGGAGTAGAGACCCAGTACTTC.